The present entry profiles one TCR beta chain with its context. A much larger clone differs from this one at a single base, so this may be a read error. CDR1 is MNHNY and CDR2 is SVGAGI in the germline V gene (reference sequence). CDR3 length: 15 residues. Clones were sequenced by immunoSEQ multiplex PCR, and TCRdb holds only the in-frame ones, with some missing. This table has fewer than 2.5 million clones, under 95% appearing once. The record originates from a study of shared clonotypes between healthy human individuals. A CD45RA+ naive subset and a CD45RA-negative memory subset were split from CD4+ cells.

This TCR was sampled from a young man in good health. Some clones in this sample may be carry-over from other donors' samples. The material sequenced was naive CD4+ T cells from PBMCs. The sample's subset: CD45RA+ positively selected. The gene calls are TRBV6-6 and TRBJ2-2; D may correspond to TRBD1 or TRBD2 (5 bases each). The DNA of the CDR3 is TGTGCCAGCAGGGCCCGGATGGGGGACGCCGGGGAGCTGCTTTTT. Translated, it gives CASRARMGDAGELLF.